The 22 T cell receptor beta chains in this list originate from one sample, sequenced in a study of glioma-infiltrating T cells. The iRepertoire nested amplicon-rescue multiplex PCR amplified TCR alpha and beta CDR3s from RNA. MiXCR was run by TCRdb on the multiplex PCR reads, yielding one entry per CDR3 protein. This sample has about 5,400 distinct CDR3 sequences, with around 44% found just once. The specimen was glioma tissue, nonneoplastic brain tissue, or PBMCs (not recorded which). All receptors come from a human donor with low-grade glioma or glioblastoma, undergoing nonglioma brain surgery, or in good health (not recorded which).

This clonotype occurred once. CDR3 in amino acids: CASSLVQRQETQYF. CDR3 DNA sequence: TGTGCCAGCAGCTTGGTACAGCGCCAAGAGACCCAGTACTTC. V usage is TRBV7-9 and J usage is TRBJ2-5; D gene uncertain. Per germline, CDR1 SEHNR and CDR2 FQNEAQ (reference sequence). The CDR3 is made up of 14 amino acids. V dropped 3 bases and J dropped 1 base, with 9 bases sitting between them.

About this clonotype: Being one base from a much bigger clone, this may be a read error. V is TRBV5-1 and J is TRBJ2-5, with 8 bases aligning to TRBD2. Germline CDR1 SGHRS, CDR2 YFSETQ. The J segment lost 2 bases and the V segment lost 7 bases, leaving 22 bases of the junction unmatched. This CDR3 is 19 amino acids long. The CDR3 region has the DNA TGCGCCAGCGGCGTATCCGGGACTAGGGGGTCCGGAGTACAAGAGACCCAGTACTTC. It encodes CASGVSGTRGSGVQETQYF.

This clonotype is categorized as medium-sized. This rearrangement joins TRBV29-1 to TRBJ2-5, with 8 bases lining up with TRBD1. The CDR3 has 12 amino acids. The germline CDR1 and CDR2 sequences are SQVTM and ANQGSEA. With 6 bases clipped from V and 5 bases from J, the junction kept 5 bases outside the gene matches. CDR3 coding DNA: TGCAGCGTCGACACAGGGGGTGAGACCCAGTACTTC. It encodes CSVDTGGETQYF.

There are many counts of this clonotype. The CDR3 loop is CASSQTGQGLGGGELFF. The CDR3 bases are TGCGCCAGCAGCCAAACCGGACAGGGTTTAGGAGGCGGGGAGCTGTTTTTT. The chain is built from TRBV5-1 and TRBJ2-2, with 8 bases aligning to TRBD1. Trimming cost V 4 bases and J 7 bases; bases outside gene matches: 15. The CDR3 runs to 17 residues. CDR1 is SGHRS and CDR2 is YFSETQ in the germline V gene.

Sample share makes this clonotype medium-sized (0.01 to 0.1%). The rearrangement uses TRBV20-1 and TRBJ2-1; no clear D. The CDR3 is 15 residues long. Germline-derived CDR1 and CDR2 are DFQATT and SNEGSKA (reference sequence). V lost 3 bases to trimming and J lost 0 bases, with 12 bases between them. The CDR3 is CSASKAVSSYNEQFF. As DNA, the CDR3 is TGCAGTGCTAGTAAGGCGGTAAGCTCCTACAATGAGCAGTTCTTC.

This clonotype appeared a single time. The CDR3 reads CASSQAATGAYEQYF. CDR3 sequence (DNA): TGCGCCAGCAGCCAAGCGGCCACAGGGGCCTACGAGCAGTACTTC. The chain employs TRBV4-1 and TRBJ2-7, with 7 bases that match TRBD1. CDR3 size: 15 residues. The germline V gene has CDR1 MGHRA and CDR2 YSYEKL. Trimming cost V 1 base and J 2 bases; bases outside gene matches: 5.

This clonotype is labeled as medium-sized. The chain couples TRBV28 to TRBJ1-1; the D gene is possibly TRBD1 (5 bases). This CDR3 has 13 residues. Trimming took off 6 bases at V and 5 bases at J, with 13 bases between the two ends. Germline CDR1 is MDHEN and CDR2 is SYDVKM. In nucleotides, the CDR3 is TGTGCCAGCAGACTACCGGGGGATACTGAAGCTTTCTTT. Its translation is CASRLPGDTEAFF.

Many counts were recorded for this clonotype. This chain links TRBV5-1 with TRBJ1-1; D might be TRBD1 (6 bases). The CDR3 totals 14 residues. CDR1 SGHRS and CDR2 YFSETQ come from the germline V gene. Trimming stripped 4 bases from V and 0 bases from J, with 10 bases between. The CDR3 nucleotides are TGCGCCAGCAGCGGCCCAGGGGTGAACACTGAAGCTTTCTTT. Translation: CASSGPGVNTEAFF.

This clonotype has at least ten counts. V and J are TRBV5-1 and TRBJ1-2; tentatively, D is TRBD1 (6 bases). The CDR3 sequence is 14 residues long. Germline V gene data show CDR1 as SGHRS and CDR2 as YFSETQ. Trimming removed 4 bases at V and 3 bases at J, with 13 bases between. The CDR3 DNA reads TGCGCCAGCAGCCCACAGGGAACAGACTATGGCTACACCTTC. Translation gives CASSPQGTDYGYTF.

The V gene is TRBV27, the J gene TRBJ1-1; D gene ambiguous. Germline V gene sequence: CDR1 MNHEY, CDR2 SMNVEV (reference sequence). V gave up 5 bases and J gave up 0 bases, with 7 bases separating them. There are 13 residues in the CDR3. CDR3 loop: CASSPELNTEAFF. DNA of the CDR3: TGTGCCAGCAGTCCGGAATTGAACACTGAAGCTTTCTTT.

This clonotype is medium-sized within its sample. The V call is TRBV7-9, the J call TRBJ1-6; no clear D. The V gene's germline CDR1 is SEHNR and CDR2 FQNEAQ (reference sequence). V shed 2 bases and J shed 8 bases, with 4 bases lying between them. The CDR3 length is 12 residues. CDR3 sequence: CASSLSDSPLHF. Here the CDR3 DNA reads TGTGCCAGCAGCTTAAGCGATTCACCCCTCCACTTT.

This clonotype is medium-sized in the sample. The rearrangement joins TRBV28 to TRBJ2-3; 7 nucleotides align to TRBD2. This CDR3 spans 15 amino acids. Germline lookup yields CDR1 MDHEN and CDR2 SYDVKM. V lost 6 bases, J lost 1 base, and 7 bases stayed unmatched. The CDR3 nucleotides read TGTGCCAGCAGCCGGAGCGGGGAGCGCACAGATACGCAGTATTTT. Amino acid sequence: CASSRSGERTDTQYF. Using reference TRBV28 and TRBJ2-3 for the parts outside the CDR3, the full variable domain is DVKVTQSSRYLVKRTGEKVFLECVQDMDHENMFWYRQDPGLGLRLIYFSYDVKMKEKGDIPEGYSVSREKKERFSLILESASTNQTSMYLCASSRSGERTDTQYFGPGTRLTVL.

By its share, this clonotype is medium-sized. The chain combines TRBV20-1 with TRBJ2-1, with 8 bases that match TRBD1. The CDR3 is 13 residues long. V was clipped by 1 base and J by 7 bases; unmatched bases: 3. Per the germline V gene, CDR1 is DFQATT and CDR2 is SNEGSKA (reference sequence). CDR3: CSARAGGLNEQFF. The CDR3 bases are TGCAGTGCTAGAGCAGGGGGCCTAAATGAGCAGTTCTTC.

This clonotype appeared many times. The rearrangement joins TRBV5-5 to TRBJ2-1; D is perhaps TRBD2 (6 bases). Trimming cost V 2 bases and J 2 bases, with 11 bases left between them. Germline lookup yields CDR1 SGHKS and CDR2 YYEKEE (reference sequence). CDR3 length: 15 amino acids. The CDR3 sequence: CASSFMGGTYNEQFF. CDR3 bases: TGTGCCAGCAGCTTTATGGGGGGAACCTACAATGAGCAGTTCTTC. Full variable domain (missing parts from reference TRBV5-5 and TRBJ2-1): DAGVTQSPTHLIKTRGQQVTLRCSPISGHKSVSWYQQVLGQGPQFIFQYYEKEERGRGNFPDRFSARQFPNYSSELNVNALLLGDSALYLCASSFMGGTYNEQFFGPGTRLTVL.

This chain joins TRBV15 and TRBJ2-7; 8 bases map to TRBD1. After removal of 3 bases from V and 3 bases from J, the junction contained 1 base not matched to a gene. CDR3 length equals 13 residues. Germline CDR1 is LNHNV and CDR2 is YYDKDF (reference sequence). The CDR3 protein is CATSRDRDYEQYF. For the CDR3, the DNA is TGTGCCACCAGCAGGGACAGGGACTACGAGCAGTACTTC.

About this clonotype: Germline and junction disagree at one end, which may indicate a read error. The V call is TRBV5-8, the J call TRBJ2-1, with D possibly matching TRBD1 (5 bases). The CDR3 is 16 residues long. Per the germline V gene, CDR1 is SGHTS and CDR2 is YDEGEE. CDR3 coding DNA: TGCGCCAGCAGCCAAGGAACAGGTCTGGTGCACAATGAGCAGTTCTTC. Its protein is CASSQGTGLVHNEQFF. Filled out from reference TRBV5-8 and TRBJ2-1, the complete variable domain reads EAGVTQSPTHLIKTRGQQATLRCSPISGHTSVYWYQQALGLGLQFLLWYDEGEERNRGNFPPRFSGRQFPNYSSELNVNALELEDSALYLCASSQGTGLVHNEQFFGPGTRLTVL.

About this clonotype: Its ends do not fully match the called genes, so a read error is possible. This sequence joins TRBV20-1 and TRBJ1-2; D is uncertain. Germline V CDR1 and CDR2: DFQATT, SNEGSKA (reference sequence). This CDR3 has 13 amino acids. The CDR3 DNA reads as TGCAGTGCTAGAGCCGGATTCAACTATGGCTGCACCTTC. It translates to CSARAGFNYGCTF.

This clonotype ranks as medium-sized. The chain recombines TRBV20-1 with TRBJ1-5; perhaps TRBD1 as D (5 bases). V lost 0 bases and J 6 bases, leaving 12 bases between the germline ends. The CDR3 has 14 amino acids. Germline V gene sequence: CDR1 DFQATT, CDR2 SNEGSKA (reference sequence). The CDR3 nucleotides read TGCAGTGCTAGAGAGAGGGCAGGGCTTCAGCCCCAGCATTTT. Its translation: CSARERAGLQPQHF.

For the CDR3, the DNA is TGTGCCAGCAGCTTCACAGGGGCTGGAAACACCATATATTTT. Residues: CASSFTGAGNTIYF. The V and J genes are TRBV7-2 and TRBJ1-3; 7 bases are shared with TRBD1. The CDR3 extends over 14 amino acids. Germline V gene data show CDR1 as SGHTA and CDR2 as FQGNSA. V shed 3 bases, J shed 2 bases, and the junction held 1 base outside the gene matches.

Points on this clonotype: This may arise from a read error, as a much more abundant clone is one base away. CDR3 residues: CSVPKEGNEQFF. In DNA form, the CDR3 reads TGCAGCGTCCCAAAGGAAGGGAATGAGCAGTTCTTC. The rearrangement links TRBV29-1 to TRBJ2-1; unclear D gene. The CDR3 is made up of 12 amino acids. V lost 6 bases to trimming and J lost 7 bases, with 13 bases between them. Germline V gene data show CDR1 as SQVTM and CDR2 as ANQGSEA.

In its sample, this clonotype ranks as medium-sized. The rearrangement links TRBV6-1 to TRBJ2-7, with TRBD1 matching over 11 bases. Germline CDR1 MNHNS, CDR2 SASEGT. V shed 6 bases, J shed 3 bases, and the junction held 13 bases outside the gene matches. The CDR3 covers 17 residues. CDR3 loop: CASSQPRGGQGVYEQYF. CDR3 DNA: TGTGCCAGCAGCCAGCCCCGGGGGGGACAGGGGGTCTACGAGCAGTACTTC.

The chain couples TRBV7-2 to TRBJ1-1; D ambiguous. CDR3 size: 13 residues. The germline CDR1 and CDR2 sequences are SGHTA and FQGNSA. Between the trimmed V and J ends, which lost 5 bases and 0 bases, there was a span of 7 bases. This CDR3 reads CASSETVNTEAFF. DNA for the CDR3: TGTGCCAGCAGCGAGACGGTGAACACTGAAGCTTTCTTT.